The next 17 T cell receptor beta chains were all read from a single sample in a study of T cell repertoires in cytomegalovirus infection. TCRdb independently ran MiXCR on the reads; one entry per CDR3 protein. The sample lists more than 140,000 distinct CDR3 sequences, under 8% occurring once. The sequenced sample was PBMCs. These receptors came from a human donor in good health (CMV status not recorded). Some clones in this sample may be carry-over from other donors' samples.

This clonotype was picked up many times. V is TRBV6-1 and J is TRBJ2-2; D remains unclear. The CDR3 runs to 13 residues. Trimming took off 8 bases at V and 0 bases at J, with 7 bases between the two ends. Germline V CDR1 and CDR2: MNHNS, SASEGT. The CDR3 sequence is CASALSNTGELFF. The CDR3 nucleotides read TGTGCCAGCGCCCTATCGAACACCGGGGAGCTGTTTTTT.

The chain joins TRBV6-2 or TRBV6-3 to TRBJ2-3, with D possibly called TRBD1 or TRBD2 (5 bases each). This CDR3 comprises 16 residues. Trimming pared 2 bases from V and 5 bases from J, leaving 17 bases between. Germline values: CDR1 MNHEY, CDR2 SVGEGT. As DNA, the CDR3 is TGTGCCAGCAGTTACGTCCGGGGCCCTAGCCAAGATACGCAGTATTTT. Amino acid sequence: CASSYVRGPSQDTQYF.

V usage is TRBV28 and J usage is TRBJ1-1; D perhaps matches TRBD1 (6 bases). The length of the CDR3 is 14 residues. The germline V and J ends were trimmed by 5 bases and 5 bases, with 15 bases remaining between them. Germline V lookup: CDR1 MDHEN, CDR2 SYDVKM. CDR3 sequence: CASSKTGYLTEAFF. The DNA of the CDR3 is TGTGCCAGCAGTAAAACAGGGTATTTAACTGAAGCTTTCTTT.

This clonotype was seen a few times. V usage is TRBV6-5 and J usage is TRBJ2-3; possibly TRBD2 for D (5 bases). This CDR3 spans 13 amino acids. Germline values: CDR1 MNHEY, CDR2 SVGAGI. The V end lost 5 bases, the J end lost 4 bases, and 10 bases lay between the germline ends. The CDR3 DNA follows: TGTGCCAGCAGTCCCTACGGGGCAGATACGCAGTATTTT. Its translation is CASSPYGADTQYF.

This clonotype appeared many times. The V gene is TRBV10-3, the J gene TRBJ1-5; D possibly corresponds to TRBD1 (5 bases). Deletions cut 8 bases from V and 3 bases from J, with 14 bases between. The germline V gene has CDR1 ENHRY and CDR2 SYGVKD. This CDR3 has 14 residues. The CDR3 sequence: CAIQPSGDNQPQHF. The CDR3 DNA is TGTGCCATCCAACCCTCGGGGGACAATCAGCCCCAGCATTTT.

The sample holds many counts of this clonotype. The chain combines TRBV28 with TRBJ2-1; the D gene is possibly TRBD1 (6 bases). The germline CDR1 and CDR2 sequences are MDHEN and SYDVKM. CDR3 length: 15 amino acids. Between the trimmed V and J ends, which lost 5 bases and 7 bases, there was a span of 18 bases. CDR3 sequence: CASSARGHPSNEQFF. CDR3 DNA sequence: TGTGCCAGCAGTGCTCGGGGACACCCCTCAAATGAGCAGTTCTTC.

This clonotype was recorded many times. V and J are TRBV27 and TRBJ2-5; possibly TRBD1 for D (5 bases). CDR1 and CDR2 from the germline V gene are MNHEY and SMNVEV (reference sequence). The V end lost 5 bases, the J end lost 5 bases, and 15 bases lay between the germline ends. This CDR3 is built from 14 residues. CDR3 sequence reads: CASSQSNRRETQYF. CDR3 bases: TGTGCCAGCAGTCAAAGTAACAGGCGCGAGACCCAGTACTTC.

The gene calls are TRBV19 and TRBJ1-1, with D possibly being TRBD1 (6 bases). Trimming took 4 bases from V and 5 from J, leaving 23 bases between them. Looked up from germline, CDR1 is LNHDA and CDR2 is SQIVND (reference sequence). The length of the CDR3 is 17 residues. CDR3 sequence: CASSNLKSTGRQTEAFF. The CDR3 coding sequence is TGTGCCAGTAGTAACCTGAAATCGACAGGTCGGCAGACTGAAGCTTTCTTT.

This clonotype was seen many times. The genes are TRBV10-3 and TRBJ1-4; TRBD1 aligns across 7 bases. Germline values: CDR1 ENHRY, CDR2 SYGVKD. The CDR3 has 15 residues. Unmatched junction bases numbered 10, after V lost 9 bases and J lost 3 bases. The CDR3: CAMVQGKTSNEKLFF. Written as DNA, the CDR3 is TGTGCCATGGTACAGGGGAAGACGTCTAATGAAAAACTGTTTTTT.

This clonotype has just a few counts. This chain connects TRBV6-2 or TRBV6-3 to TRBJ2-7, with D hard to call. Germline V gene sequence: CDR1 MNHEY, CDR2 SVGEGT. V gave up 2 bases and J gave up 7 bases, with 18 bases separating them. The CDR3 totals 15 residues. The chain's CDR3 is CASSYRREGQGEQYF. The CDR3, as DNA: TGTGCCAGCAGTTACCGTCGTGAAGGGCAAGGGGAGCAGTACTTC.

This clonotype was seen ten or more times. The V and J genes are TRBV28 and TRBJ1-2; 9 bases match TRBD1. Per the germline V gene, CDR1 is MDHEN and CDR2 is SYDVKM. This CDR3 has 14 amino acids. Trimming took 5 bases from V and 5 from J; bases not matched to a gene: 6. The CDR3 DNA sequence: TGTGCCAGCAGTCTCCGGACAGGGGTATATGGCTACACCTTC. Translation: CASSLRTGVYGYTF.

At least ten counts were recorded for this clonotype. The CDR3 region is CASSQAGGPYNEQFF. The CDR3 nucleotides read TGTGCCAGCAGCCAAGCGGGGGGGCCCTACAATGAGCAGTTCTTC. The V gene is TRBV7-2, the J gene TRBJ2-1, with 10 bases fitting TRBD2. The CDR3 runs 15 residues. Germline V gives CDR1 SGHTA, CDR2 FQGNSA. V lost 5 bases and J lost 2; bases outside the gene matches: 3.

In its sample, this clonotype was seen many times. V usage is TRBV5-6 and J usage is TRBJ2-7, with D possibly TRBD2 on 5 matching bases. Between the trimmed V and J ends, which lost 0 bases and 7 bases, there was a span of 11 bases. In germline, CDR1 is SGHDT, CDR2 YYEEEE. There are 13 residues in the CDR3. CDR3 coding DNA: TGTGCCAGCAGCTTGGCGGTCGCGGGTGAGCAGTACTTC. Protein sequence: CASSLAVAGEQYF.

This clonotype was seen at least ten times. This chain joins TRBV5-4 and TRBJ2-1; D might be TRBD1 or TRBD2, each matching 5 bases. This CDR3 is built from 15 residues. V was cut by 2 bases and J by 3 bases, with 12 bases left in between. Per germline, CDR1 SGHNT and CDR2 YYREEE (reference sequence). This CDR3 is CASSLPGARYNEQFF. The DNA for the CDR3 is TGTGCCAGCAGCTTACCCGGGGCCCGCTACAATGAGCAGTTCTTC.

This clonotype was seen at least ten times. CDR3 nucleotides: TGTGCTAGTGGTTTAGGGGCGGGGGACGCAGATACGCAGTATTTT. Its translation: CASGLGAGDADTQYF. The V gene is TRBV12-5, the J gene TRBJ2-3; 7 nucleotides align to TRBD2. Germline trimming cut 3 bases from V and 4 bases from J; bases unmatched to any gene: 7. There are 15 residues in the CDR3. Looked up from germline, CDR1 is LGHNT and CDR2 is FRNRAP.

This sequence joins TRBV12-3 or TRBV12-4 and TRBJ2-1; TRBD1 or TRBD2 may be the D gene (6 bases each). Trimming stripped 7 bases from V and 9 bases from J, with 16 bases between. The CDR3 consists of 13 residues. CDR3 in amino acids: CASTPGEAREQFF. Written as DNA, the CDR3 is TGTGCCAGCACCCCAGGGGAGGCGCGTGAGCAGTTCTTC.

This clonotype has at least ten counts. The rearrangement uses TRBV19 and TRBJ2-2, with 11 bases lining up with TRBD1. The trim removed 5 bases at V and 5 bases at J, leaving 7 bases unmatched. The CDR3 totals 16 residues. The germline gives CDR1 LNHDA, CDR2 SQIVND (reference sequence). The CDR3: CASSPPDRGLTGELFF. CDR3 sequence (DNA): TGTGCCAGTAGTCCGCCGGACAGGGGGCTTACCGGGGAGCTGTTTTTT. The full variable domain, its missing parts supplied by reference TRBV19 and TRBJ2-2, is DGGITQSPKYLFRKEGQNVTLSCEQNLNHDAMYWYRQDPGQGLRLIYYSQIVNDFQKGDIAEGYSVSREKKESFPLTVTSAQKNPTAFYLCASSPPDRGLTGELFFGEGSRLTVL.